Presented here are 30 T cell receptor beta chains from one specimen sequenced in a study of T cell changes during pregnancy in multiple sclerosis. Assay used: immunoSEQ multiplex PCR; TCRdb lists only in-frame clones, some missing. The data contain around 50,000 clones, 80% to 95% of them seen just once; the ten biggest clones take up roughly 0.61%. The input for sequencing was CD4+ T cells from peripheral blood mononuclear cells, taken after pregnancy. These receptors originate from a female donor in good health, enrolled as a control in a pregnancy study.

J is TRBJ2-6 and V is TRBV11-1; D is ambiguous. Germline loops: CDR1 SGHAT, CDR2 FQDESV (reference sequence). The CDR3 has 14 amino acids. Trimming pared 4 bases from V and 0 bases from J, leaving 4 bases between. CDR3 nucleotide sequence: TGTGCCAGCAGCTCCCGCTCTGGGGCCAACGTCCTGACTTTC. It yields the protein CASSSRSGANVLTF.

The gene calls are TRBV18 and TRBJ1-6; D remains unclear. There are 14 residues in the CDR3. Looked up from germline, CDR1 is KGHSH and CDR2 is LQKENI. Trimming stripped 3 bases from V and 13 bases from J, with 16 bases between. CDR3 nucleotide sequence: TGTGCCAGCTCACCGGTAGAAAACCCGGTTCCCCTCCACTTT. Its protein is CASSPVENPVPLHF. Combining the CDR3 with reference TRBV18 and TRBJ1-6 gives the whole variable domain NAGVMQNPRHLVRRRGQEARLRCSPMKGHSHVYWYRQLPEEGLKFMVYLQKENIIDESGMPKERFSAEFPKEGPSILRIQQVVRGDSAAYFCASSPVENPVPLHFGNGTRLTVT.

The rearrangement links TRBV21-1 to TRBJ2-7; the DNA was not used to check the table's D call, TRBD1. TRBV21-1 is classified as a pseudogene. The CDR3 is 16 residues long. The CDR3 is CASSSHYWPGGDEQYF. In nucleotides, the CDR3 is TGTGCCAGCAGCTCCCATTACTGGCCAGGGGGCGACGAGCAGTACTTC.

The chain links TRBV5-4 to TRBJ1-2; D gene uncertain. This CDR3 has 16 amino acids. Germline V gene lookup returns CDR1 SGHNT and CDR2 YYREEE (reference sequence). Trimming removed 4 bases at V and 0 bases at J, with 16 bases between. The CDR3 region is CASSPPPPGSNYGYTF. CDR3 nucleotide sequence: TGTGCCAGCAGCCCACCACCTCCGGGTTCTAACTATGGCTACACCTTC.

The chain employs TRBV18 and TRBJ2-7, with 10 positions matching TRBD2. After removal of 1 base from V and 6 bases from J, the junction contained 12 bases not matched to a gene. The CDR3 runs to 17 residues. The germline V gene encodes CDR1 KGHSH and CDR2 LQKENI. CDR3 DNA: TGTGCCAGCTCACCACTGTGGACTAGCGGTTCGTTTACCGAGCAGTACTTC. Residues: CASSPLWTSGSFTEQYF.

The chain employs TRBV7-9 and TRBJ2-5; TRBD2 aligns across 11 bases. Germline assignment: CDR1 SEHNR and CDR2 FQNEAQ (reference sequence). The ends lost 3 bases at V and 3 bases at J; junction bases unmatched: 6. This CDR3 region has 16 residues. The CDR3 nucleotides are TGTGCCAGCAGCTTCCTGGGTAGCGGGGGGGAAGAGACCCAGTACTTC. Its protein is CASSFLGSGGEETQYF.

The V call is TRBV19, the J call TRBJ2-4, with 8 bases fitting TRBD1. Per the germline V gene, CDR1 is LNHDA and CDR2 is SQIVND (reference sequence). The CDR3 sequence is 16 residues long. V lost 6 bases and J lost 9; bases outside the gene matches: 16. CDR3 loop: CASSEAPLTGDGIQYF. The CDR3 DNA sequence: TGTGCCAGTAGCGAAGCCCCCTTGACAGGGGACGGCATTCAGTACTTC.

This chain links TRBV6-1 with TRBJ2-2; TRBD2 matches at 12 bases. Germline CDR1 reads MNHNS; CDR2 reads SASEGT. Trimming removed 5 bases from V and 4 bases from J; junction bases left unmatched: 2. The CDR3 has 15 amino acids. The CDR3 loop reads CASSTLAGGTGELFF. The DNA for the CDR3 is TGTGCCAGCAGTACACTAGCGGGGGGCACCGGGGAGCTGTTTTTT.

The chain recombines TRBV28 with TRBJ2-5; D is unresolved. Gene TRBJ2-7 matches the end of the DNA better, so the J call may be wrong. Germline assignment: CDR1 MDHEN and CDR2 SYDVKM. The length of the CDR3 is 11 residues. The CDR3 sequence is CATQQVYEQYF. CDR3 sequence (DNA): TGTGCCACCCAGCAGGTATACGAGCAGTACTTC.

J is TRBJ1-2 and V is TRBV7-9; D gene ambiguous. Trimming took 6 bases from V and 4 from J, leaving 18 bases between them. The CDR3 has 15 amino acids. The germline gives CDR1 SEHNR, CDR2 FQNEAQ (reference sequence). The DNA for the CDR3 is TGTGCCAGCAGTCCTTCCCTCCGGGATCTCTATGGCTACACCTTC. This sequence encodes CASSPSLRDLYGYTF.

CDR3 sequence: CASSLSGQAQNIQYF. The CDR3 DNA reads as TGTGCCAGCAGCCTATCGGGACAGGCTCAAAACATTCAGTACTTC. V and J are TRBV5-6 and TRBJ2-4; 8 nucleotides align to TRBD1. Germline CDR1 and CDR2: SGHDT and YYEEEE. The CDR3 is 15 residues long. Germline trimming cut 4 bases from V and 5 bases from J; bases unmatched to any gene: 8.

This clone was seen only once. This chain links TRBV30 with TRBJ2-3; 8 bases fit TRBD2. J lost 7 bases, V lost 3 bases, and 6 bases had no gene match. Germline V CDR1 and CDR2: GTSNPN, SVGIG (reference sequence). The CDR3 spans 13 residues. The chain's CDR3 is CAWRTLAGYTQYF. In nucleotides, the CDR3 is TGTGCCTGGAGAACCTTAGCGGGATATACGCAGTATTTT.

The chain joins TRBV5-1 to TRBJ1-5, with D possibly matching TRBD1 (5 bases). The length of the CDR3 is 15 residues. CDR1 is SGHRS and CDR2 is YFSETQ in the germline V gene. V lost 4 bases and J 7 bases, leaving 18 bases between the germline ends. CDR3 protein: CASSPSGGEGQPQHF. In nucleotides, the CDR3 is TGCGCCAGCAGCCCGTCGGGAGGGGAAGGCCAGCCCCAGCATTTT.

This clone was found once. This sequence joins TRBV5-3 and TRBJ2-5, with D possibly TRBD1 on 5 matching bases. TRBV5-3 is treated as an ORF (open reading frame) with a function not yet certain. The CDR3 consists of 14 residues. Trimming removed 0 bases at V and 5 bases at J, with 11 bases between. The CDR3 nucleotides are TGTGCCAGAAGCTTGGAAGGGGCCGGGGAGACCCAGTACTTC. Translation gives CARSLEGAGETQYF.

This sequence joins TRBV6-5 and TRBJ1-1, with 7 bases aligning to TRBD1. Germline CDR1 and CDR2: MNHEY and SVGAGI. The length of the CDR3 is 14 residues. V was pared by 4 bases and J by 5 bases, with 7 bases of the junction left unmatched. The CDR3 bases are TGTGCCAGCAGTTCGGCCGGGACAGATACTGAAGCTTTCTTT. Translated: CASSSAGTDTEAFF.

This sequence joins TRBV19 and TRBJ2-3; D may be TRBD2 (7 bases). The V end was cut by 1 base, the J end by 2 bases, with 10 bases between. The CDR3 totals 15 residues. The germline V gene encodes CDR1 LNHDA and CDR2 SQIVND (reference sequence). The CDR3 DNA sequence: TGTGCCAGTAGTATAGCGGCGGGGGCCACAGATACGCAGTATTTT. The encoded protein is CASSIAAGATDTQYF.

The chain is built from TRBV4-1 and TRBJ2-7; TRBD2 matches at 11 bases. Germline CDR1 is MGHRA and CDR2 is YSYEKL. The CDR3 contains 14 residues. The V segment lost 0 bases and the J segment 6 bases; nucleotides outside the gene matches: 1. The CDR3 nucleotides are TGCGCCAGCAGCCAAGAAGGACTAGCGGGCGAGCAGTACTTC. This codes for CASSQEGLAGEQYF.

The rearrangement uses TRBV6-1 and TRBJ2-1; D possibly corresponds to TRBD2 (6 bases). The CDR3 has 14 amino acids. Trimming took 6 bases from V and 0 from J, leaving 9 bases between them. The germline gives CDR1 MNHNS, CDR2 SASEGT. The CDR3, as DNA: TGTGCCAGCAGCCCCGGGGGCTCCTACAATGAGCAGTTCTTC. It specifies CASSPGGSYNEQFF.

The chain combines TRBV5-1 with TRBJ1-1; D is ambiguous. CDR3 length: 14 amino acids. Looked up from germline, CDR1 is SGHRS and CDR2 is YFSETQ. V was pared by 0 bases and J by 1 base, with 7 bases between. The CDR3 DNA sequence: TGCGCCAGCAGCTTGGAGTCCAGGAACACTGAAGCTTTCTTT. It translates to CASSLESRNTEAFF.

The chain recombines TRBV7-3 with TRBJ2-7; 10 bases line up with TRBD1. The CDR3 totals 15 residues. V gave up 5 bases and J gave up 5 bases; unmatched junction bases: 9. CDR1 is SGHTA and CDR2 is FQGTGA in the germline V gene. CDR3 sequence reads: CASSPAGTGADEQYF. The CDR3 DNA is TGTGCCAGCAGCCCAGCCGGGACAGGGGCCGACGAGCAGTACTTC.

This clone was observed once. CDR3 DNA sequence: TGTGCCAGCAGCCGGCTTAATGGGCCGGCGGACTATGGAAACACCATATATTTT. Translated: CASSRLNGPADYGNTIYF. The rearrangement uses TRBV7-6 and TRBJ1-3; D gene unclear. The CDR3 length is 18 residues. V was clipped by 5 bases and J by 3 bases, with 23 bases between them. Germline lookup yields CDR1 SGHVS and CDR2 FNYEAQ.

This clone was observed once. The V and J genes are TRBV21-1 and TRBJ2-7; TRBD2, the D gene given by the table, was not confirmed from the DNA. TRBV21-1 is a pseudogene segment. CDR3 size: 17 residues. This chain's CDR3 is CASSKVTSGRNSGEQYF. Written as DNA, the CDR3 is TGTGCCAGCAGCAAAGTGACTAGCGGGAGGAACTCTGGGGAGCAGTACTTC.

The rearrangement uses TRBV16 and TRBJ2-2, with 8 bases lining up with TRBD1. V trimming: 0 bases; J trimming: 4 bases; junction bases outside the gene matches: 4. The CDR3 covers 16 residues. CDR1 and CDR2 from the germline V gene are KGHSY and FQNENV. The CDR3 nucleotides read TGTGCCAGCAGCCAATCCGGGACAGGAATCACCGGGGAGCTGTTTTTT. As protein: CASSQSGTGITGELFF. The complete variable domain, with remaining parts taken from reference TRBV16 and TRBJ2-2, reads GEEVAQTPKHLVRGEGQKAKLYCAPIKGHSYVFWYQQVLKNEFKFLISFQNENVFDETGMPKERFSAKCLPNSPCSLEIQATKLEDSAVYFCASSQSGTGITGELFFGEGSRLTVL.

This clone was seen only once. V and J are TRBV7-9 and TRBJ2-7; 8 bases align to TRBD2. The J segment lost 0 bases and the V segment lost 5 bases, leaving 6 bases of the junction unmatched. The CDR3 is 15 residues long. Germline CDR1 SEHNR, CDR2 FQNEAQ (reference sequence). The CDR3 bases are TGTGCCAGCAGCCAAACAGCGGGAGTCTCCTACGAGCAGTACTTC. It specifies CASSQTAGVSYEQYF.

V and J are TRBV19 and TRBJ2-2; D unclear. The CDR3 extends over 15 amino acids. Germline loops: CDR1 LNHDA, CDR2 SQIVND (reference sequence). With 7 bases removed from V and 8 bases from J, the gap between germline ends came to 20 bases. CDR3 nucleotides: TGTGCCAGTAAGAGTCAATGGGCTCCCCGGGGGGAGCTGTTTTTT. Its protein is CASKSQWAPRGELFF.

The V and J genes are TRBV7-8 and TRBJ2-5, with TRBD2 as a possible D gene (6 bases). Germline CDR1 is SGHVS and CDR2 is FQNEAQ. The CDR3 length is 16 residues. V gave up 5 bases and J gave up 2 bases, with 18 bases separating them. CDR3 nucleotides: TGTGCCAGCAGCCCACCAAAGCGGGCGCCTCAAGAGACCCAGTACTTC. It encodes CASSPPKRAPQETQYF.

This chain links TRBV14 with TRBJ1-5, with D maybe TRBD1 (5 bases). This CDR3 region has 14 residues. Per the germline V gene, CDR1 is SGHDN and CDR2 is FVKESK. Trimming removed 5 bases at V and 0 bases at J, with 8 bases between. The CDR3: CASSNRGSNQPQHF. CDR3 in DNA: TGTGCCAGCAGCAATAGGGGTAGCAATCAGCCCCAGCATTTT. Full variable domain (remainder filled in from reference TRBV14 and TRBJ1-5): EAGVTQFPSHSVIEKGQTVTLRCDPISGHDNLYWYRRVMGKEIKFLLHFVKESKQDESGMPNNRFLAERTGGTYSTLKVQPAELEDSGVYFCASSNRGSNQPQHFGDGTRLSIL.

V is TRBV29-1 and J is TRBJ1-6, with a possible D match to TRBD1 (6 bases). CDR3 length: 14 amino acids. Per germline, CDR1 SQVTM and CDR2 ANQGSEA. The CDR3 nucleotides are TGCAGTCTTTGCCGGGACAAGCATAATTCACCCCTCCACTTT. This encodes CSLCRDKHNSPLHF.

The chain has TRBV7-3 and TRBJ1-1, with unresolved D. V was trimmed by 4 bases and J by 0 bases, leaving 9 bases between them. Looked up from germline, CDR1 is SGHTA and CDR2 is FQGTGA. The CDR3 totals 14 residues. Here the CDR3 DNA reads TGTGCCAGCAGCTCAGGCACGGTGAACACTGAAGCTTTCTTT. Translation gives CASSSGTVNTEAFF.

The chain has TRBV5-8 and TRBJ1-5, with TRBD1 as a possible D gene (6 bases). CDR3 length equals 15 residues. Germline CDR1 reads SGHTS; CDR2 reads YDEGEE. Trimming left V 6 bases short and J 4 bases short, with 17 bases between. The CDR3 region has the DNA TGTGCCAGCACCACTCAATGGGGGCTGAATCAGCCCCAGCATTTT. Protein: CASTTQWGLNQPQHF.